This section outlines one TCR beta chain sequence together with its context. The data belong to a study of blood T cell repertoires in COVID-19. In the study overall: Sources were T cells, B-cell-depleted T cells, or PBMCs; the material itself was cDNA or gDNA.

The V and J ends lost 3 bases and 16 bases, in that order; junction bases with no gene match: 17. This CDR3 is 16 amino acids long. Germline CDR1 reads SGHRS; CDR2 reads YFSETQ. Sequencing was performed with immunoSEQ multiplex PCR; in TCRdb, only in-frame clones are kept and a portion is missing. The sample holds around 180,000 clones, more than 80% seen once. Recruitment covered about 26 US areas and drew participants whose ages spanned roughly 18 to 95 years. The specimen was PBMCs or T cells enriched from blood (not recorded which). The chain uses TRBV5-1 and TRBJ1-4; TRBD1 agrees at 11 bases. The receptor's source is a man aged 50 or older who had recovered from COVID-19. DNA of the CDR3: TGCGCCAGCAGCTCGTTTATCGGACAGGGGGCGCGGGGGCAGTTTTTT. It translates to CASSSFIGQGARGQFF.